This entry lists 21 T cell receptor beta chains sequenced from one sample in a study of identical twins (dated by TCRdb to 2016 to 2017). The receptor library was made with 5' RACE. Sequencing was performed on an Illumina HiSeq 2000. TCRdb reprocessed the public reads (quality trimming at Q25 with fastp, clone calling with MiXCR) and kept in-frame beta chains. Entries are consolidated by CDR3 protein sequence, retaining the most common genes and DNA. The sample yields hundreds of thousands of distinct CDR3 sequences; roughly 8% were counted once. 0.75% to 1% of the sample rests with the top ten. This same sample was also taken into another study, of yellow fever vaccine responses in identical twins.

Sequencing input: PBMCs. The source is a woman between 18 and 29 years old in good health.

This clonotype has ten or more counts. J is TRBJ1-6 and V is TRBV6-1; a weak D match, TRBD1 (6 bases). Per the germline V gene, CDR1 is MNHNS and CDR2 is SASEGT. The CDR3 covers 16 residues. Trimming pared 5 bases from V and 0 bases from J, leaving 11 bases between. Here the CDR3 DNA reads TGTGCCAGCAGTCGGACGGACAGCTCCTATAATTCACCCCTCCACTTT. Residues: CASSRTDSSYNSPLHF.

This clonotype was seen a few times. The chain recombines TRBV5-6 with TRBJ2-1, with D perhaps assigned TRBD1 or TRBD2 (5 bases each). Per germline, CDR1 SGHDT and CDR2 YYEEEE. V lost 4 bases, J lost 13 bases, and 18 bases lay in between. The CDR3 loop spans 13 amino acids. CDR3 residues: CASSPSSGGLQFF. CDR3 in DNA: TGTGCCAGCAGCCCCTCGTCTGGGGGTCTACAGTTCTTC.

This clonotype was seen a few times. Its ends do not fully match the called genes, so a read error is possible. For the CDR3, the DNA is TGCGCCAGCAGCCATGTCGGGCCTAATAACTATAGCTACACCTTC. Protein sequence: CASSHVGPNNYSYTF. This chain links TRBV4-3 with TRBJ1-2; no firm D call. The germline V gene encodes CDR1 LGHNA and CDR2 YSLEER. This CDR3 region has 15 residues.

The J gene is TRBJ1-6, the V gene TRBV4-3, with D hard to call. Between the trimmed V and J ends, which lost 0 bases and 10 bases, there was a span of 10 bases. Germline-derived CDR1 and CDR2 are LGHNA and YSLEER. The CDR3 has 14 amino acids. CDR3 sequence reads: CASSQDLVRSPLHF. DNA of the CDR3: TGCGCCAGCAGCCAAGATTTGGTGCGGTCACCCCTCCACTTT.

The chain recombines TRBV14 with TRBJ2-7; D possibly corresponds to TRBD1 (5 bases). V lost 2 bases and J 0 bases, leaving 11 bases between the germline ends. Germline assignment: CDR1 SGHDN and CDR2 FVKESK. The CDR3 is 15 residues long. CDR3 nucleotides: TGTGCCAGCAGCCAACACAGGCCTTTCTCCTACGAGCAGTACTTC. As protein: CASSQHRPFSYEQYF.

As regards this clonotype: An end of the junction differs from the germline gene, which may be a read error. The CDR3 is CATSDGLAGVF. CDR3 bases: TGTGCCACCAGCGATGGACTAGCGGGAGTTTTC. V is TRBV15 and J is TRBJ2-5; TRBD2 aligns across 13 bases. CDR3 length: 11 residues. Germline V lookup: CDR1 LNHNV, CDR2 YYDKDF (reference sequence).

This clonotype showed up many times. This rearrangement joins TRBV10-3 to TRBJ1-2, with D possibly being TRBD1 (5 bases). This CDR3 contains 14 residues. Germline CDR1 reads ENHRY; CDR2 reads SYGVKD. V dropped 9 bases and J dropped 3 bases, with 17 bases sitting between them. The DNA for the CDR3 is TGTGCCATGCAGGGAGAGCCCCTTGACTATGGCTACACCTTC. It yields the protein CAMQGEPLDYGYTF.

This clonotype has at least ten counts. The chain links TRBV12-3 or TRBV12-4 to TRBJ2-1, with a weak D call TRBD2 (6 bases). The CDR3 length is 14 residues. Trimming pared 2 bases from V and 8 bases from J, leaving 13 bases between. CDR3 in DNA: TGTGCCAGCAGTTTATTTCGGGGAGGCGATGAGCAGTTCTTC. Translation gives CASSLFRGGDEQFF.

The chain carries TRBV20-1 and TRBJ2-3, with D unresolved. Trimming left V 8 bases short and J 7 bases short, with 22 bases between. This CDR3 is 14 amino acids long. Germline-derived CDR1 and CDR2 are DFQATT and SNEGSKA (reference sequence). The CDR3 region has the DNA TGCAGTCCCCTCGCCGTCAGTGAGGAGAATACGCAGTATTTT. It translates to CSPLAVSEENTQYF.

This clonotype was seen more than once but under ten times. The gene calls are TRBV15 and TRBJ2-4; D gene unclear. The CDR3 covers 22 residues. The ends were cut back, 0 bases at V and 5 bases at J, with 32 bases in the middle. Per the germline V gene, CDR1 is LNHNV and CDR2 is YYDKDF (reference sequence). CDR3 in amino acids: CATSRDNPNLGLFRLLENIQYF. Here the CDR3 DNA reads TGTGCCACCAGCAGAGATAACCCGAACCTGGGGTTGTTTCGATTGCTTGAAAACATTCAGTACTTC.

This clonotype was seen at least ten times. This chain links TRBV27 with TRBJ2-2, with D possibly TRBD2 on 6 matching bases. Germline loops: CDR1 MNHEY, CDR2 SMNVEV (reference sequence). CDR3 size: 14 residues. Trimming stripped 8 bases from V and 4 bases from J, with 14 bases between. This CDR3 is CASGRGSGTGELFF. The CDR3 region has the DNA TGTGCCAGCGGACGGGGGTCGGGCACCGGGGAGCTGTTTTTT.

The chain couples TRBV20-1 to TRBJ2-1; D is possibly TRBD2 (6 bases). There are 19 residues in the CDR3. Germline lookup yields CDR1 DFQATT and CDR2 SNEGSKA (reference sequence). Trimming took 3 bases from V and 0 from J, leaving 24 bases between them. The CDR3 region is CSASPGTFPSQSSYNEQFF. CDR3 coding DNA: TGCAGTGCTAGCCCAGGGACTTTCCCCTCCCAGAGCTCCTACAATGAGCAGTTCTTC.

A few counts support this clonotype. This chain uses TRBV5-1 with TRBJ2-7; TRBD1 matches 10 bases. J lost 3 bases, V lost 2 bases, and 8 bases had no gene match. The CDR3 covers 16 residues. Germline loops: CDR1 SGHRS, CDR2 YFSETQ. The CDR3 reads CASSFTPGQGYYEQYF. CDR3 DNA: TGCGCCAGCAGCTTTACCCCGGGACAGGGGTACTACGAGCAGTACTTC. The full variable domain, its missing parts supplied by reference TRBV5-1 and TRBJ2-7, is KAGVTQTPRYLIKTRGQQVTLSCSPISGHRSVSWYQQTPGQGLQFLFEYFSETQRNKGNFPGRFSGRQFSNSRSEMNVSTLELGDSALYLCASSFTPGQGYYEQYFGPGTRLTVT.

The chain is built from TRBV6-4 and TRBJ2-6; the D is unclear. The CDR3 is 15 amino acids. CDR1 is MRHNA, CDR2 SNTAGT, per germline. Trimming removed 3 bases at V and 0 bases at J, with 6 bases between. The CDR3 loop is CASSETASGANVLTF. The CDR3 nucleotides are TGTGCCAGCAGTGAGACGGCCTCTGGGGCCAACGTCCTGACTTTC.

The genes are TRBV28 and TRBJ2-7, with D perhaps matching TRBD2 (6 bases). This CDR3 is 16 amino acids long. From germline, CDR1 is MDHEN and CDR2 SYDVKM. The V end was cut by 7 bases, the J end by 2 bases, with 21 bases between. The CDR3 coding sequence is TGTGCCAGCACCTCCCCAGGAATAGCGGTTACCTACGAGCAGTACTTC. This codes for CASTSPGIAVTYEQYF.

The sample holds many counts of this clonotype. V is TRBV7-9 and J is TRBJ2-2; 8 bases align to TRBD1. Trimming removed 4 bases from V and 0 bases from J; junction bases left unmatched: 7. Germline lookup yields CDR1 SEHNR and CDR2 FQNEAQ (reference sequence). CDR3 length: 17 residues. The CDR3 DNA reads TGTGCCAGCAGCTCTACAGGGGGTAGGGCGAACACCGGGGAGCTGTTTTTT. It specifies CASSSTGGRANTGELFF.

This clonotype was recorded many times. The chain carries TRBV7-9 and TRBJ2-7; D possibly uses TRBD1 or TRBD2 (6 bases each). Looked up from germline, CDR1 is SEHNR and CDR2 is FQNEAQ (reference sequence). Between the trimmed V and J ends, which lost 5 bases and 6 bases, there was a span of 20 bases. CDR3 size: 15 residues. The DNA of the CDR3 is TGTGCCAGCAGCCTACAGGGAGGCTTCCAAGGCGAGCAGTACTTC. It is translated as CASSLQGGFQGEQYF. Supplemented by reference TRBV7-9 and TRBJ2-7, the full variable domain reads DTGVSQNPRHKITKRGQNVTFRCDPISEHNRLYWYRQTLGQGPEFLTYFQNEAQLEKSRLLSDRFSAERPKGSFSTLEIQRTEQGDSAMYLCASSLQGGFQGEQYFGPGTRLTVT.

The chain couples TRBV7-2 to TRBJ2-7, with TRBD2 matching over 9 bases. The J segment lost 6 bases and the V segment lost 4 bases, leaving 13 bases of the junction unmatched. The germline V gene encodes CDR1 SGHTA and CDR2 FQGNSA. This CDR3 is built from 16 residues. The CDR3 nucleotides are TGTGCCAGCAGCTCAAAACCGGGACTAGCAGTCGGCGAGCAGTACTTC. Protein product: CASSSKPGLAVGEQYF.

The chain combines TRBV28 with TRBJ2-7; 10 bases match TRBD2. With V trimmed by 5 bases and J by 0 bases, 4 bases remained unmatched. The CDR3 loop spans 15 amino acids. The V gene's germline CDR1 is MDHEN and CDR2 SYDVKM. The chain's CDR3 is CASSGRLAGSYEQYF. The CDR3, as DNA: TGTGCCAGCAGTGGGAGACTAGCGGGCTCCTACGAGCAGTACTTC.

This clonotype was observed a handful of times. The chain uses TRBV11-1 and TRBJ2-1; TRBD2 agrees at 9 bases. With V trimmed by 0 bases and J by 1 base, 7 bases remained unmatched. From germline, CDR1 is SGHAT and CDR2 FQDESV (reference sequence). The CDR3 totals 18 residues. CDR3 residues: CASSLASGGTLSYNEQFF. As DNA, the CDR3 is TGTGCCAGCAGCTTAGCTAGCGGGGGAACATTATCCTACAATGAGCAGTTCTTC.

Many counts were recorded for this clonotype. V gene TRBV10-3 combines with J gene TRBJ2-2; 8 nucleotides match TRBD1. The V segment lost 6 bases and the J segment 0 bases; nucleotides outside the gene matches: 12. Per the germline V gene, CDR1 is ENHRY and CDR2 is SYGVKD. The CDR3 is 18 residues long. CDR3 residues: CAISATGQGLANTGELFF. In DNA form, the CDR3 reads TGTGCCATCAGCGCTACCGGACAGGGCCTTGCGAACACCGGGGAGCTGTTTTTT.